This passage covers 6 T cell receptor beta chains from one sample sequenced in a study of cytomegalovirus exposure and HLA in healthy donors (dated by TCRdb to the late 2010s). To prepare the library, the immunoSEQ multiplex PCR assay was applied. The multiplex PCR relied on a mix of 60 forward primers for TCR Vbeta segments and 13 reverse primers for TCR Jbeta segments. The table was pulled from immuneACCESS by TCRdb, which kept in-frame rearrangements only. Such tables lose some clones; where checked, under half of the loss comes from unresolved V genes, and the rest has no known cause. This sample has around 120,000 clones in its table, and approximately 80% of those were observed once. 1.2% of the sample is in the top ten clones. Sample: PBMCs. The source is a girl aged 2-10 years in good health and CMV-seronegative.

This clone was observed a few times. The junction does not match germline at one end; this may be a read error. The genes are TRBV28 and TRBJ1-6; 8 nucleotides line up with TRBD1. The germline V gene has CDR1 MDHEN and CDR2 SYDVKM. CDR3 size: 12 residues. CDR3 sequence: CASSAGGSRPSF. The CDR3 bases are TGTGCCAGCAGCGCAGGGGGCTCCCGGCCCTCCTTT.

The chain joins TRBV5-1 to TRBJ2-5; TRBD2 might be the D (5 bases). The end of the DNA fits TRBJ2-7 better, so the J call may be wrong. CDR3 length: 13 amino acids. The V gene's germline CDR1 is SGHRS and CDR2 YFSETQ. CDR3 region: CASSLPGSGEQYF. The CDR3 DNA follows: TGCGCCAGCAGCTTGCCGGGGAGCGGCGAGCAGTACTTC.

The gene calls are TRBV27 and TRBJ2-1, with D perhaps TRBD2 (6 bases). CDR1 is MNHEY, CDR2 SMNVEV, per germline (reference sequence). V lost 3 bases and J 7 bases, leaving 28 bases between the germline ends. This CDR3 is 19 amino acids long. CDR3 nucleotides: TGTGCCAGCAGTTTTAGTGGGGTTGGCTTTACGGGAGTGGGGAATGAGCAGTTCTTC. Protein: CASSFSGVGFTGVGNEQFF.

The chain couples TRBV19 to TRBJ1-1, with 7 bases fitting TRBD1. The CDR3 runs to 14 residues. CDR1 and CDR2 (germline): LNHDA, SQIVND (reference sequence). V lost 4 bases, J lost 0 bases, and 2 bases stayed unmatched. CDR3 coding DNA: TGTGCCAGTAGTACGGACAGGATGAACACTGAAGCTTTCTTT. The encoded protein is CASSTDRMNTEAFF.

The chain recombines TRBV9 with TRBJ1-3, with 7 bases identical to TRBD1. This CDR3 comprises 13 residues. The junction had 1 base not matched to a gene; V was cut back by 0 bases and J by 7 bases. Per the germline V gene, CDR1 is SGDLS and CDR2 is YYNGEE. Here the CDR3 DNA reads TGTGCCAGCAGCGTAGGACAGGGCAACACCATATATTTT. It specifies CASSVGQGNTIYF.

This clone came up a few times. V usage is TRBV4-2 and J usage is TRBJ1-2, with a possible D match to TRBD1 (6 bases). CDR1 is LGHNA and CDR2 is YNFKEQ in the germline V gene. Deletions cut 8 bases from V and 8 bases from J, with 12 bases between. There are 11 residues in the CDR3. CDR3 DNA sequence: TGTGCCAGCCGCTCGGGGGGCGGCTACACCTTC. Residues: CASRSGGGYTF.